The next 32 T cell receptor beta chains were all read from a single sample in a study of HIV-infected patients and healthy controls. Whole blood was used without fractionation, so all unsorted peripheral T cells were included. cDNA was made from 500 ng RNA using alpha and beta constant primers. Using multiplexing indices, alpha and beta chain libraries were generated apart by chain-specific third strand synthesis. A single record per CDR3 protein comes from TCRdb applying MiXCR to the 5' RACE reads. The sample includes around 16,000 distinct CDR3 sequences, more than 8% seen only once; the top ten take around 5.5%. What was sequenced was blood. The receptors were sampled from an adult in good health.

This clonotype was detected ten times or more. The chain couples TRBV19 to TRBJ2-1; D is undetermined. CDR1 is LNHDA and CDR2 is SQIVND in the germline V gene (reference sequence). The CDR3 totals 12 residues. Between the trimmed V and J ends, which lost 5 bases and 7 bases, there was a span of 9 bases. This CDR3 reads CASSPAPNEQFF. DNA for the CDR3: TGTGCCAGTAGTCCAGCTCCTAATGAGCAGTTCTTC.

This clonotype was picked up a small number of times. The CDR3 reads CASSRAVASGRATDTQYF. CDR3 in DNA: TGCGCCAGCAGCCGCGCCGTTGCTAGCGGGAGGGCGACAGATACGCAGTATTTT. The chain recombines TRBV4-1 with TRBJ2-3, with TRBD2 identical over 12 bases. Germline CDR1 and CDR2: MGHRA and YSYEKL. V shed 4 bases, J shed 3 bases, and the junction held 11 bases outside the gene matches. The CDR3 spans 18 residues.

This clonotype ranks as medium-sized. This chain joins TRBV4-1 and TRBJ2-7; a possible D gene is TRBD1 (6 bases). The CDR3 is made up of 15 amino acids. CDR1 and CDR2 (germline): MGHRA, YSYEKL. V lost 1 base to trimming and J lost 3 bases, with 13 bases between them. CDR3 amino acids: CASSQADSLSYEQYV. CDR3 nucleotide sequence: TGCGCCAGCAGCCAAGCGGACAGCCTAAGCTACGAGCAGTACGTC.

By frequency in the sample, this clonotype is medium-sized. The V gene is TRBV11-2, the J gene TRBJ2-2, with a tentative D call TRBD2 (5 bases). Trimming removed 3 bases from V and 3 bases from J, with 11 bases in between. The CDR3 covers 15 residues. Germline V gene sequence: CDR1 SGHAT, CDR2 FQNNGV. CDR3 nucleotide sequence: TGTGCCAGCAGCTTCGAGGGCAGTCACACCGGGGAGCTGTTTTTT. Residues: CASSFEGSHTGELFF.

Ten or more counts support this clonotype. This sequence joins TRBV6-2 or TRBV6-3 and TRBJ1-2; D is uncertain. CDR1 is MNHEY, CDR2 SVGEGT, per germline. This CDR3 has 14 residues. Trimming pared 7 bases from V and 3 bases from J, leaving 15 bases between. This chain's CDR3 is CASTPRREDYGYTF. The CDR3 nucleotides are TGTGCCAGCACCCCTCGGAGAGAGGACTATGGCTACACCTTC.

By share, this clonotype counts as medium-sized. This chain uses TRBV29-1 with TRBJ2-5; D unresolved. The CDR3 extends over 12 amino acids. V was trimmed by 4 bases and J by 1 base, leaving 7 bases between them. In germline, CDR1 is SQVTM, CDR2 ANQGSEA. The CDR3 here is CSVGRFQETQYF. The DNA for the CDR3 is TGCAGCGTTGGTCGGTTCCAAGAGACCCAGTACTTC.

This clonotype was observed at least ten times. The rearrangement joins TRBV6-2 or TRBV6-3 to TRBJ1-1; D may be TRBD1 (5 bases). CDR3 size: 12 residues. Germline-derived CDR1 and CDR2 are MNHEY and SVGEGT. The V and J ends lost 8 bases and 1 base respectively, with 8 bases between them. CDR3 amino acids: CASRTGNTEAFF. The CDR3, as DNA: TGTGCCAGCCGTACAGGGAACACTGAAGCTTTCTTT.

This clonotype was picked up many times. J is TRBJ2-7 and V is TRBV6-5; D perhaps matches TRBD2 (6 bases). V was clipped by 0 bases and J by 0 bases, with 9 bases between them. CDR1 and CDR2 (germline): MNHEY, SVGAGI. The CDR3 contains 15 residues. The DNA for the CDR3 is TGTGCCAGCAGTTACTCAGGAGGGCCCTCCTACGAGCAGTACGTC. This encodes CASSYSGGPSYEQYV.

This clonotype was counted at least ten times. The chain uses TRBV28 and TRBJ1-5; D is ambiguous. V dropped 5 bases and J dropped 5 bases, with 16 bases sitting between them. Germline V gene data show CDR1 as MDHEN and CDR2 as SYDVKM. This CDR3 is built from 15 residues. The CDR3 region has the DNA TGTGCCAGCAGTGGGCCCGAGCGCCGGGATCAGCCCCAGCATTTT. Encoded protein: CASSGPERRDQPQHF.

This clonotype is categorized as medium-sized. This chain connects TRBV7-2 to TRBJ1-5, with a tentative D call TRBD1 (6 bases). The V gene's germline CDR1 is SGHTA and CDR2 FQGNSA. This CDR3 region has 15 residues. The V gene lost 2 bases and the J gene lost 3 bases, with 11 bases spanning the gap. CDR3 DNA: TGTGCCAGCAGCTTATCAGGGGCGATCAATCAGCCCCAGCATTTT. This translates into CASSLSGAINQPQHF.

This clonotype was seen only a few times. The genes are TRBV6-6 and TRBJ2-7, with D possibly being TRBD1 (6 bases). This CDR3 comprises 12 residues. Deletions cut 5 bases from V and 3 bases from J, with 8 bases between. Germline V lookup: CDR1 MNHNY, CDR2 SVGAGI (reference sequence). In DNA, the CDR3 is TGTGCCAGCAGTCCAGGGGACTACGAGCAGTACGTC. It specifies CASSPGDYEQYV.

This clonotype was recorded at least ten times. CDR3 sequence: CASTGRTSPTTDTQYF. CDR3 nucleotide sequence: TGTGCCAGCACCGGCCGGACTAGCCCTACCACAGATACGCAGTATTTT. V usage is TRBV6-5 and J usage is TRBJ2-3, with TRBD2 matching 8 bases. V gave up 7 bases and J gave up 2 bases; unmatched junction bases: 11. This CDR3 is 16 amino acids long. Germline loops: CDR1 MNHEY, CDR2 SVGAGI.

This clonotype has a count of ten or more. This rearrangement joins TRBV2 to TRBJ1-2; D is undetermined. Trimming took off 7 bases at V and 3 bases at J, with 3 bases between the two ends. Germline V gives CDR1 SNHLY, CDR2 FYNNEI. The CDR3 totals 10 residues. CDR3 in amino acids: CASTDYGYTF. CDR3 bases: TGTGCCAGCACCGACTATGGCTACACCTTC. The whole variable domain, filled in from reference TRBV2 and TRBJ1-2, reads EPEVTQTPSHQVTQMGQEVILRCVPISNHLYFYWYRQILGQKVEFLVSFYNNEISEKSEIFDDQFSVERPDGSNFTLKIRSTKLEDSAMYFCASTDYGYTFGSGTRLTVV.

This clonotype was detected many times. This sequence joins TRBV20-1 and TRBJ2-3; D gene unclear. The CDR3 contains 13 residues. Germline-derived CDR1 and CDR2 are DFQATT and SNEGSKA (reference sequence). Trimming stripped 3 bases from V and 8 bases from J, with 15 bases between. As DNA, the CDR3 is TGCAGTGCTAGTATCGCGGCTGCCTTTACGCAGTATTTT. This sequence encodes CSASIAAAFTQYF.

This clonotype was detected once. This chain joins TRBV28 and TRBJ2-1, with 9 nucleotides matching TRBD1. V trimming: 7 bases; J trimming: 8 bases; junction bases outside the gene matches: 15. Looked up from germline, CDR1 is MDHEN and CDR2 is SYDVKM. The CDR3 runs to 16 residues. The CDR3 reads CASTEPGQGRGDEQFF. For the CDR3, the DNA is TGTGCCAGCACCGAACCGGGACAGGGCCGTGGGGATGAGCAGTTCTTC.

The chain's CDR3 is CSVQPGMNTEAFF. CDR3 nucleotides: TGCAGCGTTCAGCCAGGGATGAACACTGAAGCTTTCTTT. The chain recombines TRBV29-1 with TRBJ1-1; D perhaps matches TRBD1 (5 bases). V lost 5 bases to trimming and J lost 0 bases, with 10 bases between them. The CDR3 contains 13 residues. CDR1 is SQVTM, CDR2 ANQGSEA, per germline.

V is TRBV30 and J is TRBJ2-4; either TRBD1 or TRBD2 may fit D (5 bases each). The CDR3 loop spans 17 amino acids. The germline CDR1 and CDR2 sequences are GTSNPN and SVGIG (reference sequence). The ends were cut back, 0 bases at V and 0 bases at J, with 15 bases in the middle. The CDR3 region is CAWSVGPIYLAKNIQYF. The CDR3, as DNA: TGTGCCTGGAGTGTGGGACCAATCTACCTAGCCAAAAACATTCAGTACTTC.

This clonotype qualifies as medium-sized. V usage is TRBV6-2 or TRBV6-3 and J usage is TRBJ1-1; 7 bases fit TRBD1. The junction had 5 bases not matched to a gene; V was cut back by 2 bases and J by 5 bases. In germline, CDR1 is MNHEY, CDR2 SVGEGT. CDR3 size: 14 residues. The CDR3 bases are TGTGCCAGCAGTTACGTGGCAGGGGGGACTGAAGCTTTCTTT. Translated: CASSYVAGGTEAFF.

This clonotype was observed many times. The chain combines TRBV27 with TRBJ2-5; 7 bases agree with TRBD2. Germline CDR1 is MNHEY and CDR2 is SMNVEV (reference sequence). The CDR3 totals 15 residues. The ends lost 2 bases at V and 1 base at J; junction bases unmatched: 4. The CDR3 DNA follows: TGTGCCAGCAGTTTACTGGGAGGGGTCCAAGAGACCCAGTACTTC. Protein: CASSLLGGVQETQYF.

The rearrangement uses TRBV14 and TRBJ2-7; no definite D call. V gave up 3 bases and J gave up 0 bases, with 12 bases separating them. Germline CDR1 SGHDN, CDR2 FVKESK. This CDR3 comprises 15 residues. CDR3 region: CASSQALGYSYEQYF. The CDR3 DNA sequence: TGTGCCAGCAGCCAGGCACTCGGGTACTCCTACGAGCAGTACTTC.

This clonotype counts as medium-sized. The rearrangement links TRBV7-2 to TRBJ1-1, with D unresolved. The CDR3 extends over 13 amino acids. Per the germline V gene, CDR1 is SGHTA and CDR2 is FQGNSA. Deletions cut 5 bases from V and 8 bases from J, with 15 bases between. As DNA, the CDR3 is TGTGCCAGCAGCGTGGCGACGGGCCTCGAAGCTTTCTTT. Translated, it gives CASSVATGLEAFF.

The J gene is TRBJ2-2, the V gene TRBV20-1; 7 bases fit TRBD2. After removal of 6 bases from V and 3 bases from J, the junction contained 7 bases not matched to a gene. The CDR3 extends over 14 amino acids. Germline CDR1 DFQATT, CDR2 SNEGSKA (reference sequence). DNA for the CDR3: TGCAGTGCAAGGCAGGGAGGGGACACCGGGGAGCTGTTTTTT. Protein product: CSARQGGDTGELFF.

The V gene is TRBV19, the J gene TRBJ2-3; 9 nucleotides agree with TRBD2. CDR1 and CDR2 (germline): LNHDA, SQIVND (reference sequence). Germline trimming cut 1 base from V and 0 bases from J; bases unmatched to any gene: 2. The CDR3 contains 16 residues. In DNA form, the CDR3 reads TGTGCCAGTAGTATAGGCGGACTAGCGAGCACAGATACGCAGTATTTT. Amino acids: CASSIGGLASTDTQYF.

This clonotype has ten or more counts. The chain uses TRBV7-9 and TRBJ2-7; D is unclear. The CDR3 is made up of 13 amino acids. Trimming stripped 1 base from V and 6 bases from J, with 10 bases between. The germline gives CDR1 SEHNR, CDR2 FQNEAQ (reference sequence). CDR3 protein: CASSLGVGGEQYV. CDR3 coding DNA: TGTGCCAGCAGCTTAGGGGTGGGCGGCGAGCAGTACGTC.

This clonotype was counted ten times or more. J is TRBJ2-3 and V is TRBV7-2; D is unresolved. Trimming took 3 bases from V and 6 from J, leaving 4 bases between them. The CDR3 contains 11 residues. Germline loops: CDR1 SGHTA, CDR2 FQGNSA. The CDR3 DNA is TGTGCCAGCAGCTTGGTGGATACGCAGTATTTT. Translating it yields CASSLVDTQYF. The variable domain in full, with the rest retrieved from reference TRBV7-2 and TRBJ2-3, is GAGVSQSPSNKVTEKGKDVELRCDPISGHTALYWYRQSLGQGLEFLIYFQGNSAPDKSGLPSDRFSAERTGGSVSTLTIQRTQQEDSAVYLCASSLVDTQYFGPGTRLTVL.

This clonotype was detected ten times or more. The V and J genes are TRBV25-1 and TRBJ1-1; maybe TRBD1 (5 bases). Germline assignment: CDR1 MGHDK and CDR2 SYGVNS. Trimming shortened V by 9 bases and J by 10 bases, and 18 bases separated the two germline ends. The CDR3 has 12 amino acids. The CDR3 protein is CARTDSLCLAFF. Written as DNA, the CDR3 is TGTGCCAGAACCGACAGCCTCTGCTTAGCTTTCTTT.

This clonotype was picked up many times. The rearrangement uses TRBV6-5 and TRBJ1-2; TRBD1 matches 7 bases. The CDR3 has 14 residues. Per germline, CDR1 MNHEY and CDR2 SVGAGI. V trimming: 2 bases; J trimming: 6 bases; junction bases outside the gene matches: 6. The CDR3 DNA follows: TGTGCCAGCAGTTACGCCCCCAGGGGGGATGGCTACACCTTC. Amino acids: CASSYAPRGDGYTF.

This clonotype is labeled as medium-sized. The gene calls are TRBV7-9 and TRBJ2-7; no definite D call. Looked up from germline, CDR1 is SEHNR and CDR2 is FQNEAQ (reference sequence). This CDR3 has 13 amino acids. V dropped 1 base and J dropped 6 bases, with 10 bases sitting between them. CDR3 DNA: TGTGCCAGCAGCTTAGACCCAGGCCTCGAGCAGTACTTC. The encoded protein is CASSLDPGLEQYF.

This clonotype is labeled medium-sized. V usage is TRBV24-1 and J usage is TRBJ2-2; D not certain. This CDR3 has 12 amino acids. Germline lookup yields CDR1 KGHDR and CDR2 SFDVKD. Trimming cost V 6 bases and J 2 bases, with 3 bases left between them. CDR3 region: CATSHNTGELFF. The CDR3 nucleotides read TGTGCCACCAGTCATAACACCGGGGAGCTGTTTTTT.

The CDR3 reads CARPDRRLHYEQYV. The CDR3 DNA reads as TGTGCCAGACCTGACAGGAGGTTGCACTACGAGCAGTACGTC. The chain employs TRBV25-1 and TRBJ2-7; D might be TRBD1 (6 bases). The V gene's germline CDR1 is MGHDK and CDR2 SYGVNS. With 9 bases removed from V and 3 bases from J, the gap between germline ends came to 18 bases. The CDR3 loop spans 14 amino acids.

To note about this clonotype: Because it lacks the conserved phenylalanine or tryptophan at the end, this CDR3 is likely a read error. The chain is built from TRBV19 and TRBJ2-3; D unclear. The ends were cut back, 10 bases at V and 2 bases at J, with 16 bases in the middle. Germline loops: CDR1 LNHDA, CDR2 SQIVND (reference sequence). This CDR3 spans 14 amino acids. The CDR3 DNA sequence: TGTGCCATCGCACCAGGACCGAACACAGATACGCAGTATATT. It encodes CAIAPGPNTDTQYI.

The sample holds a few counts of this clonotype. The genes are TRBV12-3 or TRBV12-4 and TRBJ2-7; no reliable D call. V lost 4 bases to trimming and J lost 5 bases, with 0 bases between them. This CDR3 is 9 amino acids long. CDR3 sequence reads: CASSYEQYF. For the CDR3, the DNA is TGTGCCAGCAGTTACGAGCAGTACTTC.